These 16 T cell receptor beta chains were sequenced from one sample in a study of beta chain features in type 1 diabetes. The authors reverse transcribed all of the isolated RNA, so sequencing captured expressed TCRB transcripts. The repertoire was sequenced with immunoSEQ multiplex PCR; TCRdb's copy has only in-frame clones and lacks some. The profile shows around 500,000 clones, roughly 10% of them singletons. The specimen was naive CD4+ T cells from blood. The source is a woman in her late teens or twenties in good health.

This clone was recorded a few times. This chain uses TRBV6-5 with TRBJ1-2; a possible D gene is TRBD1 (6 bases). The V end was cut by 0 bases, the J end by 4 bases, with 9 bases between. Germline CDR1 and CDR2: MNHEY and SVGAGI. This CDR3 is 14 amino acids long. CDR3 in DNA: TGTGCCAGCAGTTACTCCGCGGACAGCTATGGCTACACCTTC. Its translation is CASSYSADSYGYTF.

In this sample, this clone turned up a few times. The J gene is TRBJ2-3, the V gene TRBV7-2; D is uncertain. The V and J ends lost 6 bases and 0 bases respectively, with 13 bases between them. The CDR3 runs 15 residues. From germline, CDR1 is SGHTA and CDR2 FQGNSA. CDR3: CASRSLGSSTDTQYF. The CDR3 DNA is TGTGCCAGCAGGTCCCTCGGATCTAGCACAGATACGCAGTATTTT.

This clone appeared a few times. The chain recombines TRBV11-1 with TRBJ2-5; D tentatively reads TRBD1 or TRBD2 (5 bases each). Trimming took 4 bases from V and 7 from J, leaving 13 bases between them. Germline V gene data show CDR1 as SGHAT and CDR2 as FQDESV (reference sequence). CDR3 length equals 13 residues. The CDR3: CASSWDAAGTQYF. In nucleotides, the CDR3 is TGTGCCAGCAGCTGGGACGCCGCCGGGACCCAGTACTTC.

This clone was counted between two and nine times. The V call is TRBV5-1, the J call TRBJ2-3; D could derive from TRBD1 or TRBD2 (5 bases each). Germline V gives CDR1 SGHRS, CDR2 YFSETQ. CDR3 length equals 15 residues. Trimming took off 4 bases at V and 7 bases at J, with 19 bases between the two ends. The CDR3 nucleotides read TGCGCCAGCAGCCCCGGGACCGGGGCGGGTTATACGCAGTATTTT. Protein product: CASSPGTGAGYTQYF.

In its sample, this clone was seen a few times. The chain employs TRBV27 and TRBJ2-3, with unresolved D. V shed 0 bases and J shed 4 bases, with 11 bases lying between them. The CDR3 is 15 amino acids. The germline V gene has CDR1 MNHEY and CDR2 SMNVEV (reference sequence). The CDR3 region is CASSLSYARPDTQYF. For the CDR3, the DNA is TGTGCCAGCAGTTTATCGTACGCACGGCCAGATACGCAGTATTTT.

The chain combines TRBV9 with TRBJ2-5, with 9 positions matching TRBD2. The CDR3 spans 18 residues. Germline V CDR1 and CDR2: SGDLS, YYNGEE. With V trimmed by 1 base and J by 5 bases, 15 bases remained unmatched. CDR3 protein: CASSVTPRAAGGSETQYF. The CDR3 region has the DNA TGTGCCAGCAGCGTAACTCCAAGGGCTGCGGGGGGGTCTGAGACCCAGTACTTC. Full variable domain (rest looked up from reference TRBV9 and TRBJ2-5): DSGVTQTPKHLITATGQRVTLRCSPRSGDLSVYWYQQSLDQGLQFLIQYYNGEERAKGNILERFSAQQFPDLHSELNLSSLELGDSALYFCASSVTPRAAGGSETQYFGPGTRLLVL.

The chain joins TRBV7-2 to TRBJ2-3, with TRBD1 identical over 9 bases. Per germline, CDR1 SGHTA and CDR2 FQGNSA. The CDR3 consists of 13 residues. Trimming at V came to 1 base and at J to 12 bases, leaving 5 bases not matched to a gene. The CDR3, as DNA: TGTGCCAGCAGCTTAGACAGGGGGCAGACACAGTATTTT. This encodes CASSLDRGQTQYF.

The rearrangement links TRBV7-2 to TRBJ1-1; TRBD1 matches at 7 bases. The CDR3 loop spans 12 amino acids. Unmatched junction bases numbered 8, after V lost 5 bases and J lost 11 bases. Germline lookup yields CDR1 SGHTA and CDR2 FQGNSA. CDR3 bases: TGTGCCAGCAGCGGAGACAGGGTAACGGCTTTCTTT. Translating it yields CASSGDRVTAFF.

The gene calls are TRBV30 and TRBJ1-5, with D hard to call. Germline V gene data show CDR1 as GTSNPN and CDR2 as SVGIG (reference sequence). The CDR3 has 13 residues. V was trimmed by 0 bases and J by 5 bases, leaving 8 bases between them. CDR3 in amino acids: CAWSVLRDQPQHF. The CDR3 coding sequence is TGTGCCTGGAGTGTACTGAGGGATCAGCCCCAGCATTTT.

This clone was counted only a few times. V is TRBV29-1 and J is TRBJ2-1; tentatively, D is TRBD2 (5 bases). This CDR3 has 14 amino acids. Germline CDR1 SQVTM, CDR2 ANQGSEA. The ends were cut back, 1 base at V and 0 bases at J, with 7 bases in the middle. The CDR3 DNA is TGCAGCGTTGAAGCGGGGAGCTCCTACAATGAGCAGTTCTTC. Translating gives CSVEAGSSYNEQFF.

V usage is TRBV27 and J usage is TRBJ2-6, with D tentatively TRBD1 or TRBD2 (5 bases each). In germline, CDR1 is MNHEY, CDR2 SMNVEV (reference sequence). CDR3 length equals 14 residues. The ends were cut back, 4 bases at V and 2 bases at J, with 6 bases in the middle. Written as DNA, the CDR3 is TGTGCCAGCAGTTGGGGGACTGGGGCCAACGTCCTGACTTTC. It encodes CASSWGTGANVLTF.

This clone was detected only a few times. CDR3 in amino acids: CASRLSGSNTGELFF. The DNA of the CDR3 is TGCGCCAGCAGATTGAGCGGGAGTAACACCGGGGAGCTGTTTTTT. The rearrangement uses TRBV5-1 and TRBJ2-2; 8 bases fit TRBD2. The trim removed 5 bases at V and 2 bases at J, leaving 5 bases unmatched. CDR3 length: 15 residues. Looked up from germline, CDR1 is SGHRS and CDR2 is YFSETQ.

This chain connects TRBV15 to TRBJ2-3, with a tentative D call TRBD2 (6 bases). The length of the CDR3 is 14 residues. Trimming pared 0 bases from V and 10 bases from J, leaving 14 bases between. Per the germline V gene, CDR1 is LNHNV and CDR2 is YYDKDF (reference sequence). The DNA of the CDR3 is TGTGCCACCAGCAGAGATCGTGCACGGAGGGCGCAGTATTTT. It encodes CATSRDRARRAQYF.

The chain employs TRBV7-2 and TRBJ2-3, with D tentatively TRBD2 (6 bases). The CDR3 covers 13 residues. Germline CDR1 reads SGHTA; CDR2 reads FQGNSA. The CDR3: CALGGRPGDTQYF. The DNA for the CDR3 is TGTGCTTTGGGTGGGAGGCCCGGGGATACGCAGTATTTT.

This clone was counted a few times. The V call is TRBV6-5, the J call TRBJ2-7; 9 bases are shared with TRBD1. Germline trimming cut 2 bases from V and 7 bases from J; bases unmatched to any gene: 6. Germline CDR1 reads MNHEY; CDR2 reads SVGAGI. The CDR3 covers 14 residues. The CDR3 sequence: CASSYVTGGGEQYF. DNA of the CDR3: TGTGCCAGCAGTTACGTTACAGGGGGCGGAGAGCAGTACTTC.

The chain recombines TRBV1 with TRBJ1-5. TRBV1 is flagged as a pseudogene. This CDR3 spans 15 amino acids. This CDR3 is CTSSFERDYYQPQHF. The CDR3, as DNA: TGCACCAGCAGCTTCGAGAGGGATTATTATCAGCCCCAGCATTTT.